A single sample gave rise to the 26 T cell receptor beta chains below, sequenced in a study of cytomegalovirus exposure and HLA in healthy donors. PCR primers comprised 60 Vbeta and 13 Jbeta primers. TCRdb's table, derived via immunoSEQ multiplex PCR, lists solely in-frame clones and lacks some. This listing includes 50,000 to 75,000 clones. The sample consisted of PBMCs. These receptors were collected from a woman aged 18-29 years in good health and CMV-seronegative.

The CDR3 protein is CASSHSIGVGLPYEQYF. CDR3 coding DNA: TGTGCCAGCAGCCATTCTATAGGGGTGGGTCTCCCCTACGAGCAGTACTTC. The chain carries TRBV5-4 and TRBJ2-7; D possibly corresponds to TRBD1 (5 bases). With 4 bases removed from V and 2 bases from J, the gap between germline ends came to 22 bases. This CDR3 spans 17 amino acids. Germline CDR1 SGHNT, CDR2 YYREEE (reference sequence).

This chain uses TRBV5-1 with TRBJ2-3; no clear D. The CDR3 consists of 11 residues. V dropped 8 bases and J dropped 6 bases, with 10 bases sitting between them. Per germline, CDR1 SGHRS and CDR2 YFSETQ. In DNA form, the CDR3 reads TGCGCCAGAAGCCTGGCGGATACGCAGTATTTT. Encoded protein: CARSLADTQYF.

This chain connects TRBV5-6 to TRBJ1-2; no reliable D call. Germline CDR1 SGHDT, CDR2 YYEEEE. The CDR3 covers 12 residues. V shed 0 bases and J shed 7 bases, with 7 bases lying between them. As DNA, the CDR3 is TGTGCCAGCAGCTTGGTGAGGGTTGGCTACACCTTC. This sequence encodes CASSLVRVGYTF.

This chain uses TRBV5-8 with TRBJ2-2; possibly TRBD1 for D (5 bases). The CDR3 covers 16 residues. V was clipped by 4 bases and J by 3 bases, with 16 bases between them. Germline V gene sequence: CDR1 SGHTS, CDR2 YDEGEE. The CDR3 region is CASSRPGGAYTGELFF. The CDR3 DNA sequence: TGTGCCAGCAGCCGCCCAGGTGGGGCTTACACCGGGGAGCTGTTTTTT.

The rearrangement links TRBV7-9 to TRBJ1-2; D is possibly TRBD1 (5 bases). Trimming cost V 3 bases and J 5 bases, with 13 bases left between them. Germline-derived CDR1 and CDR2 are SEHNR and FQNEAQ (reference sequence). This CDR3 contains 14 residues. The CDR3 DNA sequence: TGTGCCAGCAGCTTGGAGGGGATGGGGTATGGCTACACCTTC. Protein sequence: CASSLEGMGYGYTF.

V usage is TRBV7-8 and J usage is TRBJ2-1; TRBD2 aligns across 11 bases. This CDR3 is built from 16 residues. Germline values: CDR1 SGHVS, CDR2 FQNEAQ. With V trimmed by 0 bases and J by 7 bases, 5 bases remained unmatched. The CDR3 DNA is TGTGCCAGCAGCTTAGCTCTAGCGGGGGGTCGAAATGAGCAGTTCTTC. Encoded protein: CASSLALAGGRNEQFF.

The rearrangement links TRBV5-1 to TRBJ2-7, with 8 positions matching TRBD2. Unmatched junction bases numbered 4, after V lost 0 bases and J lost 2 bases. Germline V gene lookup returns CDR1 SGHRS and CDR2 YFSETQ. CDR3 length equals 15 residues. CDR3 DNA sequence: TGCGCCAGCAGCTTGGCGGGAGGGAGCGCCTACGAGCAGTACTTC. It codes for CASSLAGGSAYEQYF.

This rearrangement joins TRBV4-2 to TRBJ2-7; D might be TRBD1 (6 bases). The V end was cut by 0 bases, the J end by 3 bases, with 18 bases between. CDR1 and CDR2 from the germline V gene are LGHNA and YNFKEQ. This CDR3 spans 17 amino acids. The chain's CDR3 is CASSQDSEGDKVYEQYF. The CDR3 coding sequence is TGTGCCAGCAGCCAAGATAGCGAGGGGGATAAGGTCTACGAGCAGTACTTC.

This chain connects TRBV28 to TRBJ2-7; D is perhaps TRBD1 (7 bases). CDR1 and CDR2 from the germline V gene are MDHEN and SYDVKM. The CDR3 sequence is 15 residues long. V dropped 7 bases and J dropped 0 bases, with 16 bases sitting between them. The CDR3 loop reads CASTPGGQLSYEQYF. The DNA of the CDR3 is TGTGCCAGCACCCCCGGGGGACAGCTCTCCTACGAGCAGTACTTC.

The DNA for the CDR3 is TGTGCCAGCTCACCATATAACGGACTAGCGGACTACGAGCAGTACTTC. Residues: CASSPYNGLADYEQYF. The V call is TRBV18, the J call TRBJ2-5; TRBD2 aligns across 10 bases. Gene TRBJ2-7 matches the end of the DNA better, so the J call may be wrong. The CDR3 covers 16 residues. Germline CDR1 reads KGHSH; CDR2 reads LQKENI.

The chain employs TRBV6-4 and TRBJ2-5; a weak D match, TRBD2 (6 bases). The J call is in doubt because the DNA end fits TRBJ2-7 better. Germline values: CDR1 MRHNA, CDR2 SNTAGT. The CDR3 extends over 15 amino acids. The CDR3 protein is CASSGRGVRSYEQYF. CDR3 nucleotides: TGTGCCAGCAGTGGGAGGGGAGTTAGGTCCTACGAGCAGTACTTC.

The J gene is TRBJ2-5, the V gene TRBV19, with TRBD2 as a possible D gene (5 bases). This CDR3 has 13 residues. Trimming cost V 6 bases and J 2 bases, with 10 bases left between them. CDR1 is LNHDA and CDR2 is SQIVND in the germline V gene (reference sequence). The CDR3 loop reads CASSSGGQETQYF. For the CDR3, the DNA is TGTGCCAGTAGCTCCGGAGGTCAAGAGACCCAGTACTTC.

The V and J genes are TRBV28 and TRBJ2-4; tentative D call: TRBD2 (7 bases). Deletions cut 3 bases from V and 4 bases from J, with 16 bases between. CDR3 length: 16 amino acids. Germline CDR1 and CDR2: MDHEN and SYDVKM. CDR3 amino acids: CASSFRGEGVKNIQYF. CDR3 in DNA: TGTGCCAGCAGTTTTAGGGGGGAGGGGGTTAAAAACATTCAGTACTTC. Looking up the rest from reference TRBV28 and TRBJ2-4 gives the full variable domain: DVKVTQSSRYLVKRTGEKVFLECVQDMDHENMFWYRQDPGLGLRLIYFSYDVKMKEKGDIPEGYSVSREKKERFSLILESASTNQTSMYLCASSFRGEGVKNIQYFGAGTRLSVL.

The V and J genes are TRBV7-8 and TRBJ1-1; D not resolved. The CDR3 contains 14 residues. The V gene's germline CDR1 is SGHVS and CDR2 FQNEAQ. Trimming left V 3 bases short and J 4 bases short, with 12 bases between. The DNA for the CDR3 is TGTGCCAGCAGCTTGACTACACAGACCACTGAAGCTTTCTTT. Encoded protein: CASSLTTQTTEAFF.

The chain combines TRBV7-9 with TRBJ1-1; 9 positions agree with TRBD1. This CDR3 spans 14 amino acids. Germline V lookup: CDR1 SEHNR, CDR2 FQNEAQ (reference sequence). The V segment lost 5 bases and the J segment 5 bases; nucleotides outside the gene matches: 6. For the CDR3, the DNA is TGTGCCAGCAGCCACAGGGGGCGCGGTACTGAAGCTTTCTTT. Protein sequence: CASSHRGRGTEAFF.

The genes are TRBV28 and TRBJ1-2; a possible D gene is TRBD1 (5 bases). This CDR3 region has 15 residues. CDR1 is MDHEN, CDR2 SYDVKM, per germline. The V end lost 4 bases, the J end lost 2 bases, and 14 bases lay between the germline ends. Here the CDR3 reads CASSSVGGPNYGYTF. In DNA form, the CDR3 reads TGTGCCAGCAGTTCCGTGGGGGGACCAAACTATGGCTACACCTTC.

The chain couples TRBV18 to TRBJ1-1, with D maybe TRBD1 (5 bases). V was pared by 4 bases and J by 2 bases, with 8 bases between. The CDR3 is 13 amino acids. CDR1 is KGHSH, CDR2 LQKENI, per germline. The CDR3 DNA reads TGTGCCAGCTCACAGGGGACTAACACTGAAGCTTTCTTT. Translating it yields CASSQGTNTEAFF.

J is TRBJ2-1 and V is TRBV15; D gene unclear. Germline V gene lookup returns CDR1 LNHNV and CDR2 YYDKDF (reference sequence). V was shortened by 2 bases and J by 3 bases, with 8 bases between the two germline ends. The CDR3 loop spans 14 amino acids. The CDR3 reads CATSRLTIYNEQFF. The DNA for the CDR3 is TGTGCCACCAGCAGATTAACAATCTACAATGAGCAGTTCTTC.

As regards this clone: One junction end does not reproduce the germline sequence, and a read error may be involved. This sample includes further DNA sequences coding for the same CDR3. This rearrangement joins TRBV30 to TRBJ1-6, with D possibly TRBD1 on 6 matching bases. Germline-derived CDR1 and CDR2 are GTSNPN and SVGIG (reference sequence). This CDR3 region has 16 residues. The DNA for the CDR3 is TGTGCCTGGACCCCGCGGGGGGGCTCCTATAATTCACCCCTACACTTT. It specifies CAWTPRGGSYNSPLHF.

V usage is TRBV6-5 and J usage is TRBJ2-6; 8 nucleotides align to TRBD1. The CDR3 loop spans 15 amino acids. Germline V gives CDR1 MNHEY, CDR2 SVGAGI. V shed 7 bases and J 2 bases; nucleotides not matched to a gene: 4. Written as DNA, the CDR3 is TGTGCCAGCACGGCACAGGGGGCTGGGGCCAACGTCCTGACTTTC. This gives the protein CASTAQGAGANVLTF.

The CDR3: CASSLPLNEQFF. Here the CDR3 DNA reads TGCGCCAGCAGCTTGCCCCTCAATGAGCAGTTCTTC. The rearrangement uses TRBV5-1 and TRBJ2-1; D gene unclear. The CDR3 runs to 12 residues. The ends were cut back, 1 base at V and 6 bases at J, with 5 bases in the middle. Germline CDR1 reads SGHRS; CDR2 reads YFSETQ.

This chain joins TRBV6-1 and TRBJ1-5; maybe TRBD1 (6 bases). V was trimmed by 2 bases and J by 6 bases, leaving 14 bases between them. The CDR3 is 15 residues long. Germline V gene sequence: CDR1 MNHNS, CDR2 SASEGT. The CDR3 DNA reads TGTGCCAGCAGTGAATCGAGCCCAGGGGTTCAGCCCCAGCATTTT. Its translation is CASSESSPGVQPQHF.

This chain joins TRBV7-6 and TRBJ2-3; TRBD2 is a possible D gene (5 bases). The CDR3 is 13 residues long. Trimming pared 5 bases from V and 2 bases from J, leaving 8 bases between. Germline CDR1 is SGHVS and CDR2 is FNYEAQ. The DNA for the CDR3 is TGTGCCAGCAGCACCGGGGTCACAGATACGCAGTATTTT. Protein product: CASSTGVTDTQYF.

The chain links TRBV9 to TRBJ1-1; a weak D match, TRBD1 (6 bases). The ends were cut back, 0 bases at V and 5 bases at J, with 11 bases in the middle. Germline V lookup: CDR1 SGDLS, CDR2 YYNGEE. CDR3 length: 14 amino acids. This chain's CDR3 is CASSVEGGGTEAFF. As DNA, the CDR3 is TGTGCCAGCAGCGTAGAGGGGGGAGGGACTGAAGCTTTCTTT.

The J gene is TRBJ2-7, the V gene TRBV5-1, with TRBD1 identical over 9 bases. Germline CDR1 reads SGHRS; CDR2 reads YFSETQ. The length of the CDR3 is 15 residues. V shed 9 bases, J shed 1 base, and the junction held 11 bases outside the gene matches. The CDR3 reads CATSTGTGFSYEQYF. The CDR3 DNA is TGCGCCACCTCAACCGGGACAGGGTTTTCCTACGAGCAGTACTTC.

The chain uses TRBV4-1 and TRBJ1-3; D gene unclear. This CDR3 has 15 amino acids. Germline V gene data show CDR1 as MGHRA and CDR2 as YSYEKL. Deletions cut 1 base from V and 7 bases from J, with 14 bases between. CDR3 in amino acids: CASSQVRSTPNTIYF. In DNA form, the CDR3 reads TGCGCCAGCAGCCAAGTGCGGTCGACTCCCAACACCATATATTTT.